Presented here are 17 T cell receptor beta chains from one specimen sequenced in a study of PD-L1 blockade in urothelial cancer. Regarding time point: peripheral blood 6 weeks after treatment start. The protocol was immunoSEQ multiplex PCR, while the TCRdb copy is restricted to in-frame clones and leaves out a portion. Of around 80,000 clones detected, more than 85% appear once; the ten largest clones hold 0.85% to 0.9%. The sample was PBMCs, taken around atezolizumab (anti-PD-L1) treatment. The receptors stem from an elderly woman with urothelial cancer.

The V gene is TRBV9, the J gene TRBJ2-5; TRBD2 agrees at 12 bases. The CDR3 loop spans 16 amino acids. From germline, CDR1 is SGDLS and CDR2 YYNGEE. With 3 bases clipped from V and 5 bases from J, the junction kept 8 bases outside the gene matches. The CDR3: CASSAYSSGRGETQYF. DNA of the CDR3: TGTGCCAGCAGCGCCTACTCTAGCGGGAGGGGGGAGACCCAGTACTTC.

V usage is TRBV5-4 and J usage is TRBJ2-5; tentatively, D is TRBD2 (6 bases). This CDR3 region has 13 residues. Trimming cost V 4 bases and J 4 bases, with 11 bases left between them. From germline, CDR1 is SGHNT and CDR2 YYREEE (reference sequence). The CDR3 DNA reads TGTGCCAGCAGCCCCGGCGGGGCAGAGACCCAGTACTTC. Amino acid sequence: CASSPGGAETQYF. The full variable domain, with the rest looked up from reference TRBV5-4 and TRBJ2-5, is ETGVTQSPTHLIKTRGQQVTLRCSSQSGHNTVSWYQQALGQGPQFIFQYYREEENGRGNFPPRFSGLQFPNYSSELNVNALELDDSALYLCASSPGGAETQYFGPGTRLLVL.

The DNA for the CDR3 is TGTGCCAGCAGCGTAGATGGAGCGGGGGCGAACTACAATGAGCAGTTCTTC. This sequence encodes CASSVDGAGANYNEQFF. The rearrangement joins TRBV9 to TRBJ2-1; TRBD2 matches at 8 bases. This CDR3 region has 17 residues. Losses at the gene ends were 0 bases for V and 3 bases for J; bases not matched to a gene: 8. Germline V gene sequence: CDR1 SGDLS, CDR2 YYNGEE.

This clone was seen a handful of times. This sequence joins TRBV6-1 and TRBJ1-5; 7 bases match TRBD1. CDR3 size: 14 residues. Germline loops: CDR1 MNHNS, CDR2 SASEGT. The J segment lost 4 bases and the V segment lost 7 bases, leaving 7 bases of the junction unmatched. The CDR3 DNA sequence: TGTGCCAGCATTTGGGAACAGGGGAATCAGCCCCAGCATTTT. As protein: CASIWEQGNQPQHF.

The V call is TRBV7-2, the J call TRBJ2-5; 14 bases agree with TRBD2. This CDR3 region has 13 residues. With V trimmed by 9 bases and J by 9 bases, 6 bases remained unmatched. Germline CDR1 SGHTA, CDR2 FQGNSA. The CDR3 loop is CASTGLAGVAQYF. DNA for the CDR3: TGTGCCAGTACGGGACTAGCGGGAGTGGCCCAGTACTTC.

This chain joins TRBV5-1 and TRBJ1-4; 8 nucleotides match TRBD1. CDR1 is SGHRS and CDR2 is YFSETQ in the germline V gene. Germline trimming cut 4 bases from V and 7 bases from J; bases unmatched to any gene: 6. This CDR3 has 14 residues. CDR3 nucleotide sequence: TGCGCCAGCAGCCCTACAGGGGGGGGTGAAAAACTGTTTTTT. Its translation: CASSPTGGGEKLFF.

The chain uses TRBV5-6 and TRBJ2-1; TRBD2 agrees at 13 bases. J gave up 5 bases and V 4 bases, and 6 bases lay outside the gene matches. The CDR3 runs to 16 residues. CDR1 and CDR2 (germline): SGHDT, YYEEEE. The CDR3 reads CASSPGLAGEHNEQFF. CDR3 coding DNA: TGTGCCAGCAGCCCCGGACTAGCGGGGGAGCACAATGAGCAGTTCTTC.

This chain uses TRBV7-9 with TRBJ2-2; 8 bases map to TRBD2. This CDR3 is built from 15 residues. Germline trimming cut 8 bases from V and 7 bases from J; bases unmatched to any gene: 12. Germline V gene lookup returns CDR1 SEHNR and CDR2 FQNEAQ (reference sequence). CDR3 in DNA: TGTGCCAGCCTCCAAACAGCGGGAGCGGGCGGGGAGCTGTTTTTT. Encoded protein: CASLQTAGAGGELFF.

The rearrangement joins TRBV27 to TRBJ2-1; D is possibly TRBD2 (6 bases). CDR3 length equals 13 residues. The V gene lost 1 base and the J gene lost 9 bases, with 10 bases spanning the gap. Germline CDR1 is MNHEY and CDR2 is SMNVEV (reference sequence). This CDR3 is CASSLWREGEQFF. CDR3 sequence (DNA): TGTGCCAGCAGTTTATGGAGGGAAGGTGAGCAGTTCTTC.

The chain joins TRBV15 to TRBJ1-1; D gene ambiguous. Germline V gives CDR1 LNHNV, CDR2 YYDKDF (reference sequence). V was shortened by 0 bases and J by 1 base, with 9 bases between the two germline ends. This CDR3 region has 15 residues. The CDR3 reads CATSREAGSNTEAFF. CDR3 nucleotides: TGTGCCACCAGCAGAGAGGCGGGTTCGAACACTGAAGCTTTCTTT.

CDR3 nucleotides: TGTGCCAGCACCCTTGCGGGGGCCGCAGGAAATGGCTACACCTTC. Protein product: CASTLAGAAGNGYTF. The V and J genes are TRBV27 and TRBJ1-2; D is perhaps TRBD1 (6 bases). The CDR3 loop spans 15 amino acids. Germline CDR1 is MNHEY and CDR2 is SMNVEV (reference sequence). V was clipped by 7 bases and J by 6 bases, with 21 bases between them.

This chain links TRBV29-1 with TRBJ2-2, with 7 positions matching TRBD1. The CDR3 spans 13 residues. Unmatched junction bases numbered 10, after V lost 5 bases and J lost 10 bases. Per the germline V gene, CDR1 is SQVTM and CDR2 is ANQGSEA. The CDR3 sequence: CSVSPRGWEELFF. CDR3 sequence (DNA): TGCAGCGTTTCCCCCAGGGGGTGGGAGGAGCTGTTTTTT.

V usage is TRBV14 and J usage is TRBJ1-1; the D gene is possibly TRBD1 (5 bases). The germline CDR1 and CDR2 sequences are SGHDN and FVKESK. V lost 2 bases to trimming and J lost 5 bases, with 9 bases between them. The CDR3 extends over 13 amino acids. The CDR3, as DNA: TGTGCCAGCAGCCAAAGAGCAGGGACTGAAGCTTTCTTT. Its protein is CASSQRAGTEAFF.

This rearrangement joins TRBV2 to TRBJ2-3, with D perhaps TRBD2 (6 bases). There are 15 residues in the CDR3. With 3 bases removed from V and 1 base from J, the gap between germline ends came to 11 bases. Germline V gene sequence: CDR1 SNHLY, CDR2 FYNNEI. The CDR3 sequence is CASSDSGGGTDTQYF. The CDR3 DNA reads as TGTGCCAGCAGTGATTCCGGCGGGGGCACAGATACGCAGTATTTT.

The chain couples TRBV29-1 to TRBJ2-7; the D is unclear. Germline CDR1 reads SQVTM; CDR2 reads ANQGSEA. Trimming removed 0 bases from V and 2 bases from J, with 14 bases in between. CDR3 length equals 15 residues. For the CDR3, the DNA is TGCAGCGTTGAAGATCCAGGCCAGAATCCCTACGAGCAGTACTTC. It yields the protein CSVEDPGQNPYEQYF.

The chain is built from TRBV9 and TRBJ2-3, with TRBD2 matching 8 bases. There are 17 residues in the CDR3. J was trimmed by 2 bases and V by 4 bases; bases with no gene match: 12. Germline V CDR1 and CDR2: SGDLS, YYNGEE. The CDR3 coding sequence is TGTGCCAGCAGCTCCCAAGGGGGGACTAGGGCCACAGATACGCAGTATTTT. This sequence encodes CASSSQGGTRATDTQYF.

In this sample, this clone turned up a few times. This rearrangement joins TRBV9 to TRBJ2-5; D is possibly TRBD2 (5 bases). Trimming left V 0 bases short and J 0 bases short, with 9 bases between. Germline values: CDR1 SGDLS, CDR2 YYNGEE. This CDR3 spans 15 amino acids. The CDR3 spells CASSVGVTNQETQYF. CDR3 nucleotides: TGTGCCAGCAGCGTAGGAGTGACTAACCAAGAGACCCAGTACTTC.